A single sample is the source of the 10 T cell receptor beta chains below, sequenced in a study of T cells in Graves' hyperthyroidism and ophthalmopathy. Researchers took RNA transcripts and amplified the TCR beta CDR3 regions from them. Using the HTBI primer set, a first-round RT-PCR was run on the TCR CDR3. TCRdb independently ran MiXCR on the multiplex PCR reads; one entry per CDR3 protein. This table has some 690,000 distinct CDR3 sequences, 15% to 20% appearing once. Sample: blood. Receptors were obtained from a middle-aged man with Graves' hyperthyroidism.

The J gene is TRBJ1-1, the V gene TRBV9; D not resolved. V was cut by 0 bases and J by 1 base, with 7 bases left in between. The CDR3 runs 14 residues. Per the germline V gene, CDR1 is SGDLS and CDR2 is YYNGEE. CDR3 nucleotides: TGTGCCAGCAGCGTAGAGGCCCAGAACACTGAAGCTTTCTTT. As protein: CASSVEAQNTEAFF.

This clonotype was detected many times. The chain has TRBV12-3 or TRBV12-4 and TRBJ2-1, with 8 positions matching TRBD1. This CDR3 has 14 residues. Trimming took 1 base from V and 10 from J; bases not matched to a gene: 6. As DNA, the CDR3 is TGTGCCAGCAGTTTAGACAGGGGGTTTGGGGAGCAGTTCTTC. Amino acid sequence: CASSLDRGFGEQFF.

There are a few counts of this clonotype. V is TRBV28 and J is TRBJ2-7; D might be TRBD1 or TRBD2, each matching 5 bases. The germline CDR1 and CDR2 sequences are MDHEN and SYDVKM. The length of the CDR3 is 16 residues. V dropped 3 bases and J dropped 0 bases, with 15 bases sitting between them. The CDR3 nucleotides read TGTGCCAGCAGTTTTCCGGGACGGGTGAACTCCTACGAGCAGTACTTC. The encoded protein is CASSFPGRVNSYEQYF.

The V gene is TRBV6-5, the J gene TRBJ2-4; perhaps TRBD1 as D (5 bases). V lost 0 bases and J lost 3, with 6 bases in between. The germline CDR1 and CDR2 sequences are MNHEY and SVGAGI. The CDR3 consists of 14 residues. CDR3 nucleotides: TGTGCCAGCAGTTACTCCCAGGGCAAAAACATTCAGTACTTC. It yields the protein CASSYSQGKNIQYF.

This chain connects TRBV20-1 to TRBJ2-7; 12 nucleotides match TRBD2. Germline V lookup: CDR1 DFQATT, CDR2 SNEGSKA (reference sequence). The CDR3 extends over 15 amino acids. Trimming removed 6 bases from V and 7 bases from J; junction bases left unmatched: 13. CDR3 sequence: CSAPPGLAGTGEQYF. DNA for the CDR3: TGCAGTGCCCCTCCTGGACTAGCGGGAACTGGGGAGCAGTACTTC.

This clonotype has ten or more counts. This chain connects TRBV28 to TRBJ2-1; 10 bases agree with TRBD2. This CDR3 region has 15 residues. CDR1 MDHEN and CDR2 SYDVKM come from the germline V gene. Trimming at V came to 5 bases and at J to 8 bases, leaving 9 bases not matched to a gene. The CDR3 DNA reads TGTGCCAGCAGTGTCCTAGCGGGAGTTTCTGATGAGCAGTTCTTC. Protein product: CASSVLAGVSDEQFF.

This clonotype was detected only a few times. CDR3 loop: CASSLGGTVSSGANVLTF. Here the CDR3 DNA reads TGTGCCAGCAGCTTAGGTGGAACGGTTAGCTCTGGGGCCAACGTCCTGACTTTC. The genes are TRBV7-9 and TRBJ2-6; no definite D call. Germline V gene sequence: CDR1 SEHNR, CDR2 FQNEAQ (reference sequence). The V gene lost 1 base and the J gene lost 0 bases, with 13 bases spanning the gap. This CDR3 has 18 residues.

There are many counts of this clonotype. This chain joins TRBV28 and TRBJ1-6; D remains unclear. Trimming pared 3 bases from V and 9 bases from J, leaving 12 bases between. Looked up from germline, CDR1 is MDHEN and CDR2 is SYDVKM. This CDR3 comprises 14 residues. CDR3 DNA sequence: TGTGCCAGCAGTTTCGGGGTTCGGAGTTCACCCCTCCACTTT. Translated: CASSFGVRSSPLHF.

There are a few counts of this clonotype. The rearrangement links TRBV7-3 to TRBJ2-2, with 9 bases matching TRBD2. Trimming removed 5 bases from V and 5 bases from J; junction bases left unmatched: 12. Germline V gives CDR1 SGHTA, CDR2 FQGTGA. The CDR3 runs to 17 residues. For the CDR3, the DNA is TGTGCCAGCAGCACTAACCCGGGACTAGCTAGGACCGGGGAGCTGTTTTTT. It specifies CASSTNPGLARTGELFF.

This clonotype has only a few counts. V usage is TRBV13 and J usage is TRBJ1-1; 8 nucleotides align to TRBD1. Trimming at V came to 0 bases and at J to 6 bases, leaving 6 bases not matched to a gene. From germline, CDR1 is PRHDT and CDR2 FYEKMQ (reference sequence). The length of the CDR3 is 15 residues. The chain's CDR3 is CASSLGGTGRAEAFF. The CDR3 region has the DNA TGTGCCAGCAGCTTAGGGGGGACAGGACGGGCTGAAGCTTTCTTT.